What follows are 9 T cell receptor beta chains derived from one specimen sequenced in a study of OX40 agonist ivuxolimab in advanced cancers. Libraries were prepared by immunoSEQ multiplex PCR; TCRdb keeps only in-frame clonotypes and omits some of them. The table records around 50,000 clones, 75% to 90% of them present only once. Sequencing used CD4+ or CD8+ T cells sorted from blood, obtained in a trial of the OX40 agonist ivuxolimab. These receptors were obtained from an adult with an advanced solid tumor such as melanoma, head and neck, liver or kidney cancer.

This clone occurred once. The gene calls are TRBV4-2 and TRBJ2-1; the D gene could be TRBD1 or TRBD2 (6 bases each). The germline V and J ends were trimmed by 4 bases and 3 bases, with 19 bases remaining between them. CDR1 is LGHNA and CDR2 is YNFKEQ in the germline V gene. The CDR3 covers 17 residues. The CDR3 DNA sequence: TGTGCCAGCAGCCGACAAGGAACGGGGGCAGGCTACAATGAGCAGTTCTTC. Amino acid sequence: CASSRQGTGAGYNEQFF.

This clone was observed a handful of times. The chain combines TRBV30 with TRBJ1-6; D gene unclear. This CDR3 has 13 amino acids. Germline V lookup: CDR1 GTSNPN, CDR2 SVGIG (reference sequence). The V gene lost 4 bases and the J gene lost 7 bases, with 11 bases spanning the gap. CDR3 region: CAWKDHTNSPLHF. For the CDR3, the DNA is TGTGCCTGGAAGGATCACACAAATTCACCCCTCCACTTT.

This chain uses TRBV7-9 with TRBJ2-1; D unresolved. The V end lost 3 bases, the J end lost 9 bases, and 9 bases lay between the germline ends. CDR3 length equals 12 residues. CDR1 and CDR2 from the germline V gene are SEHNR and FQNEAQ (reference sequence). CDR3 in DNA: TGTGCCAGCAGCTTGGCGGTCAGTGAGCAGTTCTTC. This encodes CASSLAVSEQFF. The full variable domain, its missing parts supplied by reference TRBV7-9 and TRBJ2-1, is DTGVSQNPRHKITKRGQNVTFRCDPISEHNRLYWYRQTLGQGPEFLTYFQNEAQLEKSRLLSDRFSAERPKGSFSTLEIQRTEQGDSAMYLCASSLAVSEQFFGPGTRLTVL.

This chain joins TRBV18 and TRBJ2-1; TRBD1 agrees at 7 bases. This CDR3 comprises 15 residues. J was trimmed by 3 bases and V by 4 bases; bases with no gene match: 6. From germline, CDR1 is KGHSH and CDR2 LQKENI. CDR3 in amino acids: CASSRSTGNYNEQFF. CDR3 DNA sequence: TGTGCCAGCTCACGATCGACAGGGAACTACAATGAGCAGTTCTTC.

This rearrangement joins TRBV5-4 to TRBJ1-1, with 8 bases matching TRBD1. Trimming cost V 4 bases and J 2 bases; bases outside gene matches: 4. Germline V gives CDR1 SGHNT, CDR2 YYREEE (reference sequence). This CDR3 is built from 14 residues. The CDR3 is CASSMGQANTEAFF. The CDR3 bases are TGTGCCAGCAGCATGGGACAGGCAAACACTGAAGCTTTCTTT.

The CDR3 sequence is CASSYRWAESGNTIYF. DNA for the CDR3: TGTGCCAGCAGTTACCGTTGGGCGGAGTCTGGAAACACCATATATTTT. This rearrangement joins TRBV6-6 to TRBJ1-3; D remains unclear. CDR3 length: 16 residues. Germline values: CDR1 MNHNY, CDR2 SVGAGI (reference sequence). V was pared by 2 bases and J by 1 base, with 12 bases between.

V gene TRBV10-3 combines with J gene TRBJ2-5; 13 positions agree with TRBD2. This CDR3 has 16 amino acids. The germline CDR1 and CDR2 sequences are ENHRY and SYGVKD. V was pared by 4 bases and J by 2 bases, with 4 bases of the junction left unmatched. Written as DNA, the CDR3 is TGTGCCATCAGTGCCCGGACTAGCGGGGGACAAGAGACCCAGTACTTC. Its translation is CAISARTSGGQETQYF.

This chain joins TRBV4-1 and TRBJ2-1; 7 bases agree with TRBD1. CDR1 is MGHRA and CDR2 is YSYEKL in the germline V gene. Trimming removed 0 bases from V and 4 bases from J; junction bases left unmatched: 9. There are 17 residues in the CDR3. The CDR3 region is CASSQDRLYRGYNEQFF. The DNA of the CDR3 is TGCGCCAGCAGCCAAGACCGCTTGTACAGGGGATACAATGAGCAGTTCTTC.

The chain is built from TRBV4-1 and TRBJ2-6; 12 bases are a match to TRBD1. This CDR3 comprises 18 residues. Losses at the gene ends were 3 bases for V and 1 base for J; bases not matched to a gene: 4. CDR1 is MGHRA, CDR2 YSYEKL, per germline. The chain's CDR3 is CASSQRGQGASGANVLTF. CDR3 bases: TGCGCCAGCAGCCAGAGGGGACAGGGGGCATCTGGGGCCAACGTCCTGACTTTC.